The 9 T cell receptor beta chains listed next were all sequenced from one sample in a study of blood T cell repertoires in COVID-19. Repertoires were generated with immunoSEQ multiplex PCR, while TCRdb's copy carries only in-frame clones and drops some. The data hold about 250,000 clones, with around nine tenths observed a single time. Specimen: PBMCs or T cells enriched from blood (not recorded which). These receptor sequences come from a woman in her thirties or forties who had been exposed to COVID-19.

The CDR3 sequence: CASSEAGREYSNYGYTF. The CDR3 nucleotides are TGTGCCAGCAGTGAAGCGGGGAGAGAATATTCGAACTATGGCTACACCTTC. This chain uses TRBV2 with TRBJ1-2; D remains unclear. The CDR3 runs to 17 residues. Trimming removed 0 bases at V and 2 bases at J, with 16 bases between. The germline V gene has CDR1 SNHLY and CDR2 FYNNEI.

The CDR3 DNA is TGTGCCAGCAGCCTAGACGGCTCAGGGGGCTTTGGCTACACCTTC. Encoded protein: CASSLDGSGGFGYTF. V and J are TRBV7-3 and TRBJ1-2, with 8 bases identical to TRBD1. CDR3 length: 15 amino acids. The V gene end was trimmed by 5 bases and the J gene end by 7 bases; junction bases not matched to a gene: 12. Germline loops: CDR1 SGHTA, CDR2 FQGTGA.

The genes are TRBV7-9 and TRBJ2-2, with TRBD2 matching over 12 bases. Germline V gives CDR1 SEHNR, CDR2 FQNEAQ (reference sequence). The CDR3 totals 16 residues. V shed 5 bases, J shed 3 bases, and the junction held 4 bases outside the gene matches. CDR3 region: CASSTTSGSDTGELFF. Here the CDR3 DNA reads TGTGCCAGCAGCACGACTAGCGGGAGTGACACCGGGGAGCTGTTTTTT. The whole variable domain, remainder taken from reference TRBV7-9 and TRBJ2-2, is DTGVSQNPRHKITKRGQNVTFRCDPISEHNRLYWYRQTLGQGPEFLTYFQNEAQLEKSRLLSDRFSAERPKGSFSTLEIQRTEQGDSAMYLCASSTTSGSDTGELFFGEGSRLTVL.

A single count supports this clone. The rearrangement joins TRBV2 to TRBJ2-1; TRBD2 might be the D (7 bases). Germline V lookup: CDR1 SNHLY, CDR2 FYNNEI. Trimming removed 6 bases from V and 5 bases from J, with 17 bases in between. CDR3 length equals 15 residues. CDR3 in amino acids: CASSKGGLPNNEQFF. The CDR3 coding sequence is TGTGCCAGCAGCAAAGGGGGACTACCTAACAATGAGCAGTTCTTC.

The CDR3 region has the DNA TGTGCCAGCAGCTTAGATGGTGCGGTTCCCGGGGAGCTGTTTTTT. Translating it yields CASSLDGAVPGELFF. The V call is TRBV7-2, the J call TRBJ2-2; no clear D. Germline CDR1 SGHTA, CDR2 FQGNSA. V lost 1 base and J lost 6, with 12 bases in between. The CDR3 extends over 15 amino acids.

The chain is built from TRBV28 and TRBJ1-6, with D unclear. In germline, CDR1 is MDHEN, CDR2 SYDVKM. CDR3 size: 16 residues. V gave up 6 bases and J gave up 0 bases, with 12 bases separating them. The CDR3 DNA reads TGTGCCAGCAGCTTAGAGTCCTACTCCTATAATTCACCCCTCCACTTT. This gives the protein CASSLESYSYNSPLHF. The variable domain in full, completed from reference TRBV28 and TRBJ1-6, reads DVKVTQSSRYLVKRTGEKVFLECVQDMDHENMFWYRQDPGLGLRLIYFSYDVKMKEKGDIPEGYSVSREKKERFSLILESASTNQTSMYLCASSLESYSYNSPLHFGNGTRLTVT.

The chain joins TRBV11-2 to TRBJ1-2; the D gene is possibly TRBD1 (5 bases). Trimming cost V 2 bases and J 6 bases, with 10 bases left between them. The CDR3 is 13 residues long. Germline CDR1 SGHAT, CDR2 FQNNGV. Here the CDR3 reads CASSLLGTNGYTF. The CDR3 DNA reads as TGTGCCAGCAGCTTACTAGGGACTAATGGCTACACCTTC. Using reference TRBV11-2 and TRBJ1-2 for the parts outside the CDR3, the full variable domain is EAGVAQSPRYKIIEKRQSVAFWCNPISGHATLYWYQQILGQGPKLLIQFQNNGVVDDSQLPKDRFSAERLKGVDSTLKIQPAKLEDSAVYLCASSLLGTNGYTFGSGTRLTVV.

This sequence joins TRBV11-2 and TRBJ1-6; D is unresolved. Germline V gene sequence: CDR1 SGHAT, CDR2 FQNNGV. This CDR3 is built from 14 residues. V dropped 3 bases and J dropped 7 bases, with 10 bases sitting between them. The CDR3 region has the DNA TGTGCCAGCAGCTTCCTTGAAGCAAATTCACCCCTCCACTTT. Translation gives CASSFLEANSPLHF.

This rearrangement joins TRBV28 to TRBJ1-4; maybe TRBD1 (5 bases). CDR1 MDHEN and CDR2 SYDVKM come from the germline V gene. The CDR3 totals 14 residues. V was pared by 4 bases and J by 2 bases, with 8 bases between. CDR3 sequence: CASSWGGTNEKLFF. DNA of the CDR3: TGTGCCAGCAGTTGGGGGGGGACTAATGAAAAACTGTTTTTT.